The entry below describes one TCR beta chain. These data belong to a study of blood T cell repertoires in COVID-19. At the level of the study: Material from acute and convalescent COVID-19 was sourced from the United States, Italy and Spain.

The germline gives CDR1 KGHSH, CDR2 LQKENI. The V and J ends lost 2 bases and 6 bases, in that order; junction bases with no gene match: 9. CDR3 length: 16 amino acids. Produced via immunoSEQ multiplex PCR; TCRdb's table is partial and in-frame only. The table includes 35,000 to 40,000 clones, 90% detected once. This sequence joins TRBV18 and TRBJ2-2; the match to TRBD2 covers 7 bases. Sequencing input: peripheral blood. The source of this sequence is a man in his sixties with active or convalescent COVID-19. CDR3 sequence: CASSPLGRAHAGELFF. The CDR3 DNA sequence: TGTGCCAGCTCACCATTGGGGAGGGCCCATGCCGGGGAGCTGTTTTTT.